The 30 T cell receptor beta chains reported below all come from one sample, sequenced in a study of neurological immune-mediated disorders. TCRdb passed the 5' RACE reads through MiXCR, listing each CDR3 protein once. Here the sample spans 65,000 to 85,000 distinct CDR3 sequences, 2.5% to 4% being singletons. Sequencing was done on a sample of PBMCs. These receptors all stem from a woman aged 50 to 65 with multiple sclerosis.

This clonotype was seen many times. The chain combines TRBV3-1 with TRBJ2-1; 14 positions match TRBD2. The V gene end was trimmed by 3 bases and the J gene end by 8 bases; junction bases not matched to a gene: 15. Per the germline V gene, CDR1 is LGHDT and CDR2 is YNNKEL (reference sequence). This CDR3 is 19 amino acids long. CDR3 bases: TGTGCCAGCAGCCAGGCTCATAGGCTGACTAGCGGGAGGGCCCATGAGCAGTTCTTC. Its translation: CASSQAHRLTSGRAHEQFF.

V usage is TRBV5-4 and J usage is TRBJ2-7; D may be TRBD1 (5 bases). The CDR3 is 13 amino acids. CDR1 is SGHNT and CDR2 is YYREEE in the germline V gene (reference sequence). V was shortened by 7 bases and J by 0 bases, with 11 bases between the two germline ends. CDR3 sequence: CASGRDSSYEQYF. Here the CDR3 DNA reads TGTGCCAGCGGACGCGACAGCTCCTACGAGCAGTACTTC.

This clonotype has a count of ten or more. V is TRBV7-2 and J is TRBJ2-2; unclear D gene. Trimming shortened V by 4 bases and J by 2 bases, and 2 bases separated the two germline ends. Germline V gene data show CDR1 as SGHTA and CDR2 as FQGNSA. The CDR3 has 12 amino acids. Here the CDR3 reads CASSYNTGELFF. CDR3 in DNA: TGTGCCAGCAGCTACAACACCGGGGAGCTGTTTTTT.

This clonotype was seen many times. The chain uses TRBV6-2 or TRBV6-3 and TRBJ2-5; D is perhaps TRBD2 (5 bases). V was trimmed by 0 bases and J by 1 base, leaving 15 bases between them. Germline V gives CDR1 MNHEY, CDR2 SVGEGT. The CDR3 contains 17 residues. The chain's CDR3 is CASSYSFGELSQETQYF. CDR3 sequence (DNA): TGTGCCAGCAGTTACTCGTTCGGGGAACTGTCCCAAGAGACCCAGTACTTC.

This clonotype was found many times. The chain links TRBV20-1 to TRBJ2-3, with D possibly being TRBD2 (5 bases). V lost 6 bases, J lost 0 bases, and 10 bases lay in between. The germline V gene has CDR1 DFQATT and CDR2 SNEGSKA (reference sequence). The CDR3 covers 13 residues. The CDR3 loop is CSAARTSTDTQYF. DNA of the CDR3: TGCAGTGCCGCTAGGACTAGCACAGATACGCAGTATTTT.

This clonotype showed up many times. The genes are TRBV6-2 or TRBV6-3 and TRBJ2-1; no clear D gene. V shed 10 bases and J shed 0 bases, with 10 bases lying between them. The CDR3 totals 13 residues. Germline CDR1 and CDR2: MNHEY and SVGEGT. For the CDR3, the DNA is TGTGCCACCCTGCCAGGCTCCTACAATGAGCAGTTCTTC. Protein: CATLPGSYNEQFF.

This clonotype was seen at least ten times. This rearrangement joins TRBV7-2 to TRBJ1-4, with 10 bases aligning to TRBD1. The CDR3 has 15 residues. The ends lost 2 bases at V and 6 bases at J; junction bases unmatched: 3. Germline loops: CDR1 SGHTA, CDR2 FQGNSA. This CDR3 is CASSLTGTGDEKLFF. The CDR3 DNA follows: TGTGCCAGCAGCTTAACCGGGACAGGGGATGAAAAACTGTTTTTT.

This clonotype was seen at least ten times. CDR3 nucleotide sequence: TGCAGTGCTCTTCCCGGCGGGGACACTGAAGCTTTCTTT. It encodes CSALPGGDTEAFF. The V call is TRBV20-1, the J call TRBJ1-1; D is ambiguous. V was trimmed by 5 bases and J by 3 bases, leaving 13 bases between them. Germline CDR1 reads DFQATT; CDR2 reads SNEGSKA (reference sequence). The CDR3 spans 13 residues.

This clonotype was found many times. The chain couples TRBV29-1 to TRBJ2-1; D call uncertain. Germline-derived CDR1 and CDR2 are SQVTM and ANQGSEA. The V end lost 8 bases, the J end lost 6 bases, and 11 bases lay between the germline ends. The CDR3 totals 11 residues. The CDR3 nucleotides are TGCAGCTCCCTCCGCGGCAATGAGCAGTTCTTC. As protein: CSSLRGNEQFF.

This clonotype was counted at least ten times. The chain combines TRBV7-2 with TRBJ2-1; TRBD2 matches 8 bases. The germline V gene encodes CDR1 SGHTA and CDR2 FQGNSA. The length of the CDR3 is 12 residues. Unmatched junction bases numbered 4, after V lost 6 bases and J lost 9 bases. For the CDR3, the DNA is TGTGCCAGCAGAAGGCTAGCGGGTGAGCAGTTCTTC. It encodes CASRRLAGEQFF.

This clonotype appeared many times. CDR3 sequence (DNA): TGTGCCAGCAACAGAGCGGGAGGAACCTACAATGAGCAGTTCTTC. It encodes CASNRAGGTYNEQFF. The chain combines TRBV7-2 with TRBJ2-1, with TRBD2 matching over 9 bases. Germline CDR1 SGHTA, CDR2 FQGNSA. The trim removed 7 bases at V and 2 bases at J, leaving 6 bases unmatched. There are 15 residues in the CDR3.

Many counts were recorded for this clonotype. The J gene is TRBJ1-1, the V gene TRBV20-1, with 8 bases aligning to TRBD1. Trimming at V came to 6 bases and at J to 6 bases, leaving 6 bases not matched to a gene. This CDR3 has 12 amino acids. Germline CDR1 DFQATT, CDR2 SNEGSKA (reference sequence). The chain's CDR3 is CSAIWTGSEAFF. The CDR3 DNA follows: TGCAGTGCCATCTGGACAGGGTCTGAAGCTTTCTTT.

This clonotype was observed many times. The rearrangement uses TRBV7-3 and TRBJ2-1; a weak D match, TRBD2 (5 bases). Trimming took off 5 bases at V and 4 bases at J, with 9 bases between the two ends. The CDR3 consists of 13 residues. Looked up from germline, CDR1 is SGHTA and CDR2 is FQGTGA. Here the CDR3 DNA reads TGTGCCAGCAGCACGGACTCTTACAATGAGCAGTTCTTC. Its translation is CASSTDSYNEQFF.

This clonotype was recorded at least ten times. CDR3 coding DNA: TGTGCCAGCAGCCAAGGGACTAGTCCCACCGGGGAGCTGTTTTTT. It codes for CASSQGTSPTGELFF. The chain uses TRBV4-2 and TRBJ2-2, with 7 bases lining up with TRBD2. The V and J ends lost 1 base and 4 bases, in that order; junction bases with no gene match: 3. The germline V gene has CDR1 LGHNA and CDR2 YNFKEQ. This CDR3 has 15 amino acids.

The chain combines TRBV20-1 with TRBJ2-1; 9 bases fit TRBD1. The CDR3 runs to 13 residues. Germline assignment: CDR1 DFQATT and CDR2 SNEGSKA (reference sequence). The trim removed 5 bases at V and 4 bases at J, leaving 3 bases unmatched. The CDR3 sequence: CSASGTGYNEQFF. In nucleotides, the CDR3 is TGCAGTGCTTCCGGGACAGGGTACAATGAGCAGTTCTTC.

This clonotype was seen at least ten times. This chain links TRBV6-2 or TRBV6-3 with TRBJ1-2; 10 bases fit TRBD1. The J segment lost 3 bases and the V segment lost 5 bases, leaving 9 bases of the junction unmatched. Germline CDR1 reads MNHEY; CDR2 reads SVGEGT. There are 16 residues in the CDR3. The CDR3 DNA reads as TGTGCCAGCAGTGAAGACAGGGGGCGCGGTGACTATGGCTACACCTTC. Translating gives CASSEDRGRGDYGYTF.

This clonotype came up many times. The chain is built from TRBV3-1 and TRBJ2-3; D may match TRBD1 or TRBD2 (5 bases each). The CDR3 contains 15 residues. Germline V gene data show CDR1 as LGHDT and CDR2 as YNNKEL (reference sequence). Trimming removed 1 base at V and 5 bases at J, with 13 bases between. Here the CDR3 reads CASSQGLPRGDTQYF. In DNA, the CDR3 is TGTGCCAGCAGCCAAGGTCTGCCGAGGGGAGATACGCAGTATTTT.

This clonotype was seen many times. The chain links TRBV5-1 to TRBJ2-2; 7 nucleotides agree with TRBD2. From germline, CDR1 is SGHRS and CDR2 YFSETQ. CDR3 length equals 21 residues. The junction had 28 bases not matched to a gene; V was cut back by 6 bases and J by 5 bases. CDR3 coding DNA: TGCGCCAGCACCCCAGCGAGGATACCTTTGGGGGAAGCGGGATATACCGGGGAGCTGTTTTTT. Its protein product is CASTPARIPLGEAGYTGELFF. The full variable domain, its missing parts supplied by reference TRBV5-1 and TRBJ2-2, is KAGVTQTPRYLIKTRGQQVTLSCSPISGHRSVSWYQQTPGQGLQFLFEYFSETQRNKGNFPGRFSGRQFSNSRSEMNVSTLELGDSALYLCASTPARIPLGEAGYTGELFFGEGSRLTVL.

This clonotype was found many times. The chain recombines TRBV7-2 with TRBJ2-5; 7 bases line up with TRBD1. Germline V gene sequence: CDR1 SGHTA, CDR2 FQGNSA. J gave up 2 bases and V 1 base, and 4 bases lay outside the gene matches. This CDR3 has 15 amino acids. DNA for the CDR3: TGTGCCAGCAGCTTAGGTGGCAGGGGGCAAGAGACCCAGTACTTC. It encodes CASSLGGRGQETQYF.

This clonotype was detected many times. The V gene is TRBV6-5, the J gene TRBJ2-7; no clear D gene. This CDR3 comprises 11 residues. V lost 11 bases, J lost 2 bases, and 10 bases lay in between. The V gene's germline CDR1 is MNHEY and CDR2 SVGAGI. CDR3 amino acids: CAVLDTYEQYF. In nucleotides, the CDR3 is TGTGCCGTCCTAGATACCTACGAGCAGTACTTC.

There are many counts of this clonotype. The V call is TRBV20-1, the J call TRBJ2-1, with D perhaps TRBD1 or TRBD2 (7 bases each). The CDR3 covers 16 residues. Between the trimmed V and J ends, which lost 4 bases and 4 bases, there was a span of 20 bases. Germline loops: CDR1 DFQATT, CDR2 SNEGSKA (reference sequence). CDR3 nucleotide sequence: TGCAGTGCTACCCAGGGGGGGACCCTATTATACAATGAGCAGTTCTTC. Its protein product is CSATQGGTLLYNEQFF.

This clonotype came up many times. V is TRBV25-1 and J is TRBJ1-6, with D maybe TRBD1 (5 bases). In germline, CDR1 is MGHDK, CDR2 SYGVNS. This CDR3 has 14 residues. V was cut by 5 bases and J by 8 bases, with 13 bases left in between. This CDR3 is CASSRWGGDSPLHF. CDR3 in DNA: TGTGCCAGCAGTCGTTGGGGAGGGGATTCACCCCTCCACTTT.

This clonotype was recorded at least ten times. The chain is built from TRBV12-3 or TRBV12-4 and TRBJ2-3; either TRBD1 or TRBD2 may fit D (5 bases each). V lost 9 bases to trimming and J lost 2 bases, with 15 bases between them. The CDR3 runs 14 residues. CDR3 DNA sequence: TGTGCCAGTACCTCGTGGGGGACCACAGATACGCAGTATTTT. It encodes CASTSWGTTDTQYF.

This clonotype was counted ten times or more. This sequence joins TRBV12-3 or TRBV12-4 and TRBJ2-1; TRBD1 aligns across 9 bases. V shed 6 bases, J shed 15 bases, and the junction held 15 bases outside the gene matches. The CDR3 totals 14 residues. The CDR3 bases are TGTGCCAGCAGGGGAGCCTCCGGGACAGGGAATCCGTTCTTC. Protein sequence: CASRGASGTGNPFF.

This clonotype has at least ten counts. The junction does not match germline at one end; this may be a read error. This sequence joins TRBV7-2 and TRBJ1-5; D call uncertain. The CDR3 is 14 residues long. The germline CDR1 and CDR2 sequences are SGHTA and FQGNSA. CDR3 region: CASSSTLSSQPQHF. CDR3 bases: TGTGCCAGCAGTTCGACCTTAAGCAGTCAGCCCCAGCATTTT. Using reference TRBV7-2 and TRBJ1-5 for the parts outside the CDR3, the full variable domain is GAGVSQSPSNKVTEKGKDVELRCDPISGHTALYWYRQSLGQGLEFLIYFQGNSAPDKSGLPSDRFSAERTGGSVSTLTIQRTQQEDSAVYLCASSSTLSSQPQHFGDGTRLSIL.

This clonotype was detected many times. The chain couples TRBV20-1 to TRBJ2-1; 7 nucleotides agree with TRBD2. The CDR3 runs 12 residues. Germline V gene lookup returns CDR1 DFQATT and CDR2 SNEGSKA (reference sequence). With 7 bases clipped from V and 7 bases from J, the junction kept 7 bases outside the gene matches. For the CDR3, the DNA is TGCAGTGGGGCGGGAGAAGGTAATGAGCAGTTCTTC. Its translation: CSGAGEGNEQFF.

This clonotype showed up many times. The CDR3 sequence: CASSLHQAGGPRPEQYF. Written as DNA, the CDR3 is TGCGCCAGCAGCTTACACCAAGCGGGAGGGCCCAGACCCGAGCAGTACTTC. The genes are TRBV5-1 and TRBJ2-7, with 10 bases aligning to TRBD2. V lost 2 bases to trimming and J lost 6 bases; unmatched junction nucleotides: 14. The CDR3 has 17 amino acids. Germline V CDR1 and CDR2: SGHRS, YFSETQ.

This clonotype was picked up many times. This chain uses TRBV6-2 or TRBV6-3 with TRBJ1-5; unclear D gene. Germline V gene sequence: CDR1 MNHEY, CDR2 SVGEGT. Trimming removed 5 bases at V and 7 bases at J, with 15 bases between. The CDR3 consists of 14 residues. The CDR3 region has the DNA TGTGCCAGCAGTCCGTCAGAGTCTTGGCAGCCCCAGCATTTT. This translates into CASSPSESWQPQHF.

In its sample, this clonotype was seen many times. The chain combines TRBV20-1 with TRBJ1-5; 8 bases fit TRBD1. The V gene's germline CDR1 is DFQATT and CDR2 SNEGSKA (reference sequence). V lost 5 bases and J lost 1; bases outside the gene matches: 10. This CDR3 has 16 amino acids. The CDR3 loop reads CSAPLTGAPSNQPQHF. The CDR3 DNA is TGCAGTGCTCCGCTGACAGGGGCGCCAAGCAATCAGCCCCAGCATTTT.

To note about this clonotype: A read error may be the cause here, since a much bigger clone is one base away. This chain uses TRBV12-3 or TRBV12-4 with TRBJ1-6; D is unclear. There are 17 residues in the CDR3. The ends were cut back, 6 bases at V and 4 bases at J, with 19 bases in the middle. Here the CDR3 reads CASSTAHAVGYNSPLHF. CDR3 sequence (DNA): TGTGCCAGCAGCACCGCGCACGCCGTGGGATATAATTCACCCCTCCACTTT.